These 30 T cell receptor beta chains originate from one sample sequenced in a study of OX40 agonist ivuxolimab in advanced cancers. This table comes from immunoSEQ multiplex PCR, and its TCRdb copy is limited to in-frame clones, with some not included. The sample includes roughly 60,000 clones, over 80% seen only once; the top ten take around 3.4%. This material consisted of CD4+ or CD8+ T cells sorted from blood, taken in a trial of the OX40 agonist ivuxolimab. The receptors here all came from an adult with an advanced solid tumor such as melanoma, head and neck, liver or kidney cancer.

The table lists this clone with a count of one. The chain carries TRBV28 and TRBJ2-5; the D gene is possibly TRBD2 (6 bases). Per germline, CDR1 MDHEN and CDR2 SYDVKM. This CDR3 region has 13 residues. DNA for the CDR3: TGTGCTATTGGTCTAGCGATCCAAGAGACCCAGTACTTC. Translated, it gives CAIGLAIQETQYF.

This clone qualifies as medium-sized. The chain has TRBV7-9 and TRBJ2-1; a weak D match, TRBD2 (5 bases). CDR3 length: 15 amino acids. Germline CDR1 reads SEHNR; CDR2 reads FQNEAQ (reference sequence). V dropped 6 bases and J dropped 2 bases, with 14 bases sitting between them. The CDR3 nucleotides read TGTGCCAGCAGTCTCCTAGCTTCCCCCTACAATGAGCAGTTCTTC. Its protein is CASSLLASPYNEQFF.

The CDR3 region is CASSLKRDNYNEQFF. CDR3 in DNA: TGCGCCAGCAGCTTGAAACGGGACAACTACAATGAGCAGTTCTTC. The chain uses TRBV5-1 and TRBJ2-1, with a tentative D call TRBD1 (6 bases). V was clipped by 1 base and J by 3 bases, with 11 bases between them. The CDR3 spans 15 residues. The germline CDR1 and CDR2 sequences are SGHRS and YFSETQ.

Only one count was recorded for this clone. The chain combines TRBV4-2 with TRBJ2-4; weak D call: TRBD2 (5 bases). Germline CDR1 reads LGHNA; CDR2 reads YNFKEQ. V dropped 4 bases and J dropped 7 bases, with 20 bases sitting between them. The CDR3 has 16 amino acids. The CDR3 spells CASSLLAAAANNIQYF. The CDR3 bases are TGTGCCAGCAGCCTTCTAGCAGCAGCAGCAAACAACATTCAGTACTTC.

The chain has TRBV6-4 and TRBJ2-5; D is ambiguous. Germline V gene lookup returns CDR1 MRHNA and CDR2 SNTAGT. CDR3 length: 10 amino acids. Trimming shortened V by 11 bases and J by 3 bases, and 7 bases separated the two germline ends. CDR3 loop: CAPVEETQYF. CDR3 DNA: TGTGCCCCGGTCGAAGAGACCCAGTACTTC.

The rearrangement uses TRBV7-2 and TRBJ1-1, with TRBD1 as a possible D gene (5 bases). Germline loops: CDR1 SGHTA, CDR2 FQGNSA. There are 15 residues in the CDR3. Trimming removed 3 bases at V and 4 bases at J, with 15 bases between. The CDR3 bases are TGTGCCAGCAGCTTGGGGACCGGAAGGGCCACTGAAGCTTTCTTT. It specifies CASSLGTGRATEAFF. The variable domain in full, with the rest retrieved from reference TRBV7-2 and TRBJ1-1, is GAGVSQSPSNKVTEKGKDVELRCDPISGHTALYWYRQSLGQGLEFLIYFQGNSAPDKSGLPSDRFSAERTGGSVSTLTIQRTQQEDSAVYLCASSLGTGRATEAFFGQGTRLTVV.

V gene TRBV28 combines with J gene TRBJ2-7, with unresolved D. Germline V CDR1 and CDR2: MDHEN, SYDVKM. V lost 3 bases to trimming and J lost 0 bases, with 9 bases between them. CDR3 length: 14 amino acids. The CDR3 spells CASSFPLSSYEQYF. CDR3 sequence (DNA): TGTGCCAGCAGTTTTCCACTTTCCTCCTACGAGCAGTACTTC.

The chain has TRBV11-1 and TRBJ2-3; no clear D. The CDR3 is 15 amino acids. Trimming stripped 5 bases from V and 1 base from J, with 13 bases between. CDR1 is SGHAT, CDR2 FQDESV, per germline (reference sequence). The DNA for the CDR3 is TGTGCCAGCAGCCCAAGTAGGTACGGCACAGATACGCAGTATTTT. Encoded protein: CASSPSRYGTDTQYF.

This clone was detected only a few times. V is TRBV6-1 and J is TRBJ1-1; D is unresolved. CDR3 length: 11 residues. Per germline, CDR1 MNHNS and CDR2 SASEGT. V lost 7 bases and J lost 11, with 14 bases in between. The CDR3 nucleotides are TGTGCCAGCATAGAGCTCGAGAGTGCTTTCTTT. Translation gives CASIELESAFF.

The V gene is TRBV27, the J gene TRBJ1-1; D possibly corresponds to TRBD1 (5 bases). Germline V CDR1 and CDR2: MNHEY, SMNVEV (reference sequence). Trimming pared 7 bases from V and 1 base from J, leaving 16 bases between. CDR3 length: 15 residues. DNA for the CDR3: TGTGCCAGCACCTACTCAGGGATAGGGAACACTGAAGCTTTCTTT. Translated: CASTYSGIGNTEAFF.

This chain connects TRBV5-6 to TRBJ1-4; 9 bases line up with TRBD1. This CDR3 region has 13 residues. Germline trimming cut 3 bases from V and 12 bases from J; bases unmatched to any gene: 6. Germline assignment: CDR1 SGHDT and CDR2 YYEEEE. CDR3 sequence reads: CASSWTGDVELFF. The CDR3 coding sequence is TGTGCCAGCAGCTGGACAGGGGACGTTGAACTGTTTTTT.

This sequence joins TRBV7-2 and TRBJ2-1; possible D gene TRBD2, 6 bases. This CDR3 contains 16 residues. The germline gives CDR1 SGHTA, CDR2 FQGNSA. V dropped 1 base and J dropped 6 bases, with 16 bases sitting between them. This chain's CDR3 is CASSLEGSSEVNEQFF. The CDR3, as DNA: TGTGCCAGCAGCTTAGAAGGGTCTAGCGAAGTCAATGAGCAGTTCTTC.

The CDR3 sequence: CASSLHGSQYEQYF. In nucleotides, the CDR3 is TGTGCCAGCAGCTTGCATGGCAGCCAGTACGAGCAGTACTTC. The rearrangement links TRBV5-8 to TRBJ2-7, with no clear D. V lost 1 base, J lost 4 bases, and 12 bases lay in between. Germline V gene lookup returns CDR1 SGHTS and CDR2 YDEGEE. The CDR3 is made up of 14 amino acids.

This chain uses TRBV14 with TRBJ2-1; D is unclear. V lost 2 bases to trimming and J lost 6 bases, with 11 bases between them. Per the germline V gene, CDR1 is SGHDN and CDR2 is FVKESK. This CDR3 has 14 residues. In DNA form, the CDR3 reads TGTGCCAGCAGCCAATTCAGAGAACCCAATGAGCAGTTCTTC. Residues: CASSQFREPNEQFF.

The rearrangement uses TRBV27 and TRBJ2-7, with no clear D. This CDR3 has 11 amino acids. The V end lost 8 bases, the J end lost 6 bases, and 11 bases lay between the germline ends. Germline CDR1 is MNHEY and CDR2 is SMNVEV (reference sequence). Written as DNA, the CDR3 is TGTGCCAGCGCTTCACGGTCCGAGCAGTACTTC. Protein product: CASASRSEQYF.

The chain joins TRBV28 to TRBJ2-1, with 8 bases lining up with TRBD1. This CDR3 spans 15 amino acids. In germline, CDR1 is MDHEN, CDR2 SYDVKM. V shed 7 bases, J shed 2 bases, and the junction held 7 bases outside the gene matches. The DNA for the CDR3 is TGTGCCAGCACCCTAGGACAGGGTACCTACAATGAGCAGTTCTTC. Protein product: CASTLGQGTYNEQFF.

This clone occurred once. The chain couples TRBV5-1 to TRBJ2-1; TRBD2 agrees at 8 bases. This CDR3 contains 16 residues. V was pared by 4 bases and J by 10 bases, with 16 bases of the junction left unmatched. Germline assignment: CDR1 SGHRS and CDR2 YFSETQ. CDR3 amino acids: CASSRTVAGGQREQFF. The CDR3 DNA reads TGCGCCAGCAGCAGGACTGTTGCGGGAGGCCAGAGAGAGCAGTTCTTC. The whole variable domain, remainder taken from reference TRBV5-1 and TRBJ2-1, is KAGVTQTPRYLIKTRGQQVTLSCSPISGHRSVSWYQQTPGQGLQFLFEYFSETQRNKGNFPGRFSGRQFSNSRSEMNVSTLELGDSALYLCASSRTVAGGQREQFFGPGTRLTVL.

The CDR3 sequence: CASSLRVGETQYF. The CDR3 bases are TGTGCCAGCAGCTTAAGAGTAGGAGAGACCCAGTACTTC. V usage is TRBV7-2 and J usage is TRBJ2-5; D ambiguous. The germline V gene has CDR1 SGHTA and CDR2 FQGNSA. This CDR3 contains 13 residues. V gave up 2 bases and J gave up 4 bases, with 8 bases separating them. Based on the CDR3 plus reference TRBV7-2 and TRBJ2-5, the full variable domain is GAGVSQSPSNKVTEKGKDVELRCDPISGHTALYWYRQSLGQGLEFLIYFQGNSAPDKSGLPSDRFSAERTGGSVSTLTIQRTQQEDSAVYLCASSLRVGETQYFGPGTRLLVL.

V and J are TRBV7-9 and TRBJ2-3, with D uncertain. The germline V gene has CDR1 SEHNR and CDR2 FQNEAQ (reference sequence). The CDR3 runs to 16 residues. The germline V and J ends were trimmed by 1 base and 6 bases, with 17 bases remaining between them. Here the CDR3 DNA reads TGTGCCAGCAGCTTAGGAGCGTGGGGTTTATCCGATACGCAGTATTTT. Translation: CASSLGAWGLSDTQYF.

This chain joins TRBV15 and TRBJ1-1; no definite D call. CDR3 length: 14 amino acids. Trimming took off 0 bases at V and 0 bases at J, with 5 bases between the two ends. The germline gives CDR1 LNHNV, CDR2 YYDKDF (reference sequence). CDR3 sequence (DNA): TGTGCCACCAGCAGAGATGGGGTGAACACTGAAGCTTTCTTT. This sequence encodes CATSRDGVNTEAFF.

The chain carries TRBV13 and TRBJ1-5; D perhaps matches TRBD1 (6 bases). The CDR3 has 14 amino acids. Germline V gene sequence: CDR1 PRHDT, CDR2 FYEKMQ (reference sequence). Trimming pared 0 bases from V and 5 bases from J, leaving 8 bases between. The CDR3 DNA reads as TGTGCCAGCAGCTTAGGTCAGGGGCATCAGCCCCAGCATTTT. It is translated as CASSLGQGHQPQHF.

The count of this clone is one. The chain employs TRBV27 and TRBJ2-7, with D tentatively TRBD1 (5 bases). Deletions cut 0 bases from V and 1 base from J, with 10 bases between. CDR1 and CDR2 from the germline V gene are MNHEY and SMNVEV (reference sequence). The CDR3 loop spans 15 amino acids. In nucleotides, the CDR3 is TGTGCCAGCAGTTTATCTGCAGGGATATCCTACGAGCAGTACTTC. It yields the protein CASSLSAGISYEQYF.

The chain's CDR3 is CAWSVLKGTTNEKLFF. Written as DNA, the CDR3 is TGTGCCTGGAGTGTACTGAAGGGAACAACTAATGAAAAACTGTTTTTT. The V and J genes are TRBV30 and TRBJ1-4, with D unclear. Trimming cost V 0 bases and J 0 bases, with 11 bases left between them. This CDR3 contains 16 residues. CDR1 GTSNPN and CDR2 SVGIG come from the germline V gene (reference sequence).

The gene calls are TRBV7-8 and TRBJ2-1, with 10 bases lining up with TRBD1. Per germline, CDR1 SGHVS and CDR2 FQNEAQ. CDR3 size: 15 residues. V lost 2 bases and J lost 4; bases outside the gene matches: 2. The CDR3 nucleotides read TGTGCCAGCAGCTTACTGGGACAGGGGTACAATGAGCAGTTCTTC. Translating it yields CASSLLGQGYNEQFF.

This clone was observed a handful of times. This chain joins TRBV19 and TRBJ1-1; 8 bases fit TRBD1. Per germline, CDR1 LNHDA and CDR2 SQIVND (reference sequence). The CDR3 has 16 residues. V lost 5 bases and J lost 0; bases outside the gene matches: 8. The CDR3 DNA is TGTGCCAGTAGTTTCGGGACAGGTGTAATGAACACTGAAGCTTTCTTT. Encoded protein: CASSFGTGVMNTEAFF.

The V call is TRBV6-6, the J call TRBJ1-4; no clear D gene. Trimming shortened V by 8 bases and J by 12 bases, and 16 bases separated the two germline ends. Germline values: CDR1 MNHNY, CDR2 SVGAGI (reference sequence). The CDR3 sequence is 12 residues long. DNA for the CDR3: TGTGCCAGCTGCCAAAGTATCCTGGAACTGTTTTTT. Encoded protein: CASCQSILELFF.

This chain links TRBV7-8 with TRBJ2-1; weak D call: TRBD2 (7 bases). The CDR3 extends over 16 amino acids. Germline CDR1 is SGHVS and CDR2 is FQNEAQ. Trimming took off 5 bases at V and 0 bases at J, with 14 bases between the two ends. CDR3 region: CASSTGGLSSYNEQFF. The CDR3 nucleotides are TGTGCCAGCAGCACCGGGGGGCTTAGCTCCTACAATGAGCAGTTCTTC.

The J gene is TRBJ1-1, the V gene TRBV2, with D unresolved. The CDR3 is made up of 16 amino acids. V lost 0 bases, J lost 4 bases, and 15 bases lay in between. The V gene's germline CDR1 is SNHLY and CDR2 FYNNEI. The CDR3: CASSEAGSRELTEAFF. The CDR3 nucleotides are TGTGCCAGCAGTGAAGCTGGTTCCCGGGAACTCACTGAAGCTTTCTTT.

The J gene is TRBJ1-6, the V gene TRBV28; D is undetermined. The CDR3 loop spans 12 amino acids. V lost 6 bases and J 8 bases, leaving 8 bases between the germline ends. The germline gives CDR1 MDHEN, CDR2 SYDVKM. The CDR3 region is CASSRSYSPLHF. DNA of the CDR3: TGTGCCAGCAGCCGCAGCTATTCACCCCTCCACTTT.

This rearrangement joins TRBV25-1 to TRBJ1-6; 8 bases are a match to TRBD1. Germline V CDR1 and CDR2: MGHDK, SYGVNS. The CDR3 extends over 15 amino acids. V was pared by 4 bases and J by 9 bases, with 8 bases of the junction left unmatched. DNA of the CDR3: TGTGCCAGCAGTGGGACAGGGAGTTTTCGTTCACCCCTCCACTTT. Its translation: CASSGTGSFRSPLHF.